Listed here is a single T cell receptor beta chain. The sample belongs to a study of blood T cell repertoires in COVID-19. Study context: Sites in the United States, Italy and Spain provided acute and convalescent COVID-19 samples.

Assay: immunoSEQ multiplex PCR; the TCRdb copy retains only in-frame clones and omits some. The sample carries a few hundred thousand clones, more than 80% recorded once. Source material: peripheral blood. The receptor was isolated from a woman aged 25 to 45 with active or convalescent COVID-19.

As DNA, the CDR3 is TGTGCCAGCAGCAGACAGGAAGGACATGGCTACACCTTC. It yields the protein CASSRQEGHGYTF. The gene calls are TRBV27 and TRBJ1-2; perhaps TRBD1 as D (6 bases). V was clipped by 6 bases and J by 6 bases, with 14 bases between them. This CDR3 is 13 amino acids long. The germline CDR1 and CDR2 sequences are MNHEY and SMNVEV (reference sequence).